This T cell receptor (beta chain) was retrieved from a study of read filtering for tumor transcriptome and immune sequencing. From about 400 ng of RNA, a library with molecular barcoded alpha/delta and beta/gamma adaptors was made. MiXCR, run by TCRdb on the reads, gives a single entry per CDR3 protein. The sample has around 38,000 distinct CDR3 sequences, around 13% seen once. Notes on this clonotype: With a much larger clone just one base away, this may be a read error. Likely a read error: the CDR3 ends without its conserved phenylalanine or tryptophan.

The CDR3 is 13 amino acids. The germline CDR1 and CDR2 sequences are DFQATT and SNEGSKA (reference sequence). V lost 1 base, J lost 3 bases, and 10 bases lay in between. The V call is TRBV20-1, the J call TRBJ2-7, with no clear D. This sequence originates from a donor aged 40 or older with multiple myeloma. Sequencing used a population of CD138-negative cells sorted from bone marrow. The CDR3 sequence: CSARGLGFYEQYL. The CDR3 region has the DNA TGCAGTGCTAGAGGCTTGGGTTTCTACGAGCAGTACCTC.